This T cell receptor (beta chain) was sequenced during a study of blood T cells in healthy people across ages. Trimming cost V 4 bases and J 0 bases, with 13 bases left between them. The germline CDR1 and CDR2 sequences are SQVTM and ANQGSEA. This CDR3 is built from 14 residues. Using a J-beta primer mix together with a sample-barcoded 5' primer, a second PCR was run for 7 to 11 cycles. TCRdb passed the 5' RACE reads through MiXCR, listing each CDR3 protein once. The repertoire consists of some 1.4 million distinct CDR3 sequences, with 42% occurring once and the leading ten covering less than 8%. Study findings and constraints: Diversity estimates drawn from one million T cells were deemed underestimates.

This clonotype showed up just a few times. Antigen specificity is unknown. The V gene is TRBV29-1, the J gene TRBJ2-7; D perhaps matches TRBD1 (5 bases). What was sequenced was blood. This sequence originates from a woman between 18 and 29 years old in good health. CDR3 DNA sequence: TGCAGCGTTGGGGGCGTTTTGAGCTCCTACGAGCAGTACTTC. Its protein product is CSVGGVLSSYEQYF.